The next 18 T cell receptor beta chains were all read from a single sample in a study of blood T cell repertoires in COVID-19. The assay was immunoSEQ multiplex PCR, and TCRdb's table has in-frame clones only and misses some. The sample includes around 290,000 clones, about 87% of them seen just once. Sequencing was done on a sample of peripheral blood. The receptors stem from a woman aged 45-65 years who had recovered from COVID-19.

The chain employs TRBV21-1 and TRBJ1-5; the table's D call of TRBD1 was not tested on the DNA. TRBV21-1 is termed a pseudogene. CDR3 length equals 17 residues. CDR3 residues: CASSPHQRTGGNQPQHF. As DNA, the CDR3 is TGTGCCAGCAGCCCACACCAAAGGACAGGCGGCAATCAGCCCCAGCATTTT.

The V gene is TRBV3-1 (or the pseudogene TRBV3-2), the J gene TRBJ2-3; D might be TRBD2 (6 bases). V lost 5 bases to trimming and J lost 0 bases, with 12 bases between them. From germline, CDR1 is LGHDT and CDR2 YNNKEL (reference sequence). The CDR3 spans 15 residues. CDR3 bases: TGTGCCAGCAGCGAAACCGGGACTAGCACAGATACGCAGTATTTT. Amino acid sequence: CASSETGTSTDTQYF.

This clone appeared once. The rearrangement links TRBV7-2 to TRBJ1-1; D is perhaps TRBD1 (5 bases). This CDR3 has 13 amino acids. Germline CDR1 reads SGHTA; CDR2 reads FQGNSA. V was pared by 7 bases and J by 4 bases, with 13 bases between. The CDR3 DNA sequence: TGTGCCAGCAATCCGGGACTCAGCACTGAAGCTTTCTTT. Its translation: CASNPGLSTEAFF.

The chain combines TRBV30 with TRBJ1-6; D is possibly TRBD1 (6 bases). Germline V CDR1 and CDR2: GTSNPN, SVGIG (reference sequence). The V end was cut by 4 bases, the J end by 7 bases, with 17 bases between. This CDR3 contains 15 residues. The CDR3 reads CAWNPKQGRNSPLHF. For the CDR3, the DNA is TGTGCCTGGAACCCCAAACAGGGACGAAATTCACCCCTCCACTTT.

The chain joins TRBV4-1 to TRBJ2-5; the match to TRBD2 covers 7 bases. Germline V gene sequence: CDR1 MGHRA, CDR2 YSYEKL. The CDR3 is made up of 16 amino acids. With 4 bases clipped from V and 5 bases from J, the junction kept 13 bases outside the gene matches. In DNA form, the CDR3 reads TGCGCCAGCAGCCGAGGAGGGGTGCGGGGGACGGAGACCCAGTACTTC. Encoded protein: CASSRGGVRGTETQYF.

The chain couples TRBV5-1 to TRBJ1-1; 8 positions agree with TRBD1. Trimming at V came to 3 bases and at J to 0 bases, leaving 4 bases not matched to a gene. Germline V gene sequence: CDR1 SGHRS, CDR2 YFSETQ. The CDR3 runs to 15 residues. The CDR3 coding sequence is TGCGCCAGCAGCTACTCAGGGGGCCTGAACACTGAAGCTTTCTTT. Protein sequence: CASSYSGGLNTEAFF. Full variable domain (rest looked up from reference TRBV5-1 and TRBJ1-1): KAGVTQTPRYLIKTRGQQVTLSCSPISGHRSVSWYQQTPGQGLQFLFEYFSETQRNKGNFPGRFSGRQFSNSRSEMNVSTLELGDSALYLCASSYSGGLNTEAFFGQGTRLTVV.

This clone was picked up many times. This chain uses TRBV4-3 with TRBJ2-2, with D tentatively TRBD2 (5 bases). Germline lookup yields CDR1 LGHNA and CDR2 YSLEER. The ends were cut back, 0 bases at V and 3 bases at J, with 5 bases in the middle. The CDR3 extends over 14 amino acids. As DNA, the CDR3 is TGCGCCAGCAGCCAAGAGCGGGACACCGGGGAGCTGTTTTTT. It is translated as CASSQERDTGELFF.

This chain joins TRBV5-8 and TRBJ1-5; D remains unclear. The V gene lost 2 bases and the J gene lost 5 bases, with 5 bases spanning the gap. This CDR3 comprises 12 residues. Germline V gives CDR1 SGHTS, CDR2 YDEGEE. The CDR3 nucleotides are TGTGCCAGCAGCTTAAGAGATCAGCCCCAGCATTTT. Translating gives CASSLRDQPQHF.

J is TRBJ2-7 and V is TRBV28; a weak D match, TRBD1 (5 bases). V lost 3 bases, J lost 4 bases, and 13 bases lay in between. The CDR3 is 14 residues long. From germline, CDR1 is MDHEN and CDR2 SYDVKM. CDR3 residues: CASSFLGQGYEQYF. In DNA form, the CDR3 reads TGTGCCAGCAGTTTTTTGGGCCAGGGTTACGAGCAGTACTTC.

This chain uses TRBV9 with TRBJ2-3, with TRBD2 matching 8 bases. Germline CDR1 is SGDLS and CDR2 is YYNGEE. Losses at the gene ends were 0 bases for V and 7 bases for J; bases not matched to a gene: 4. This CDR3 is built from 14 residues. The CDR3, as DNA: TGTGCCAGCAGCGTAGCGGGGGGGACGAATACGCAGTATTTT. Encoded protein: CASSVAGGTNTQYF.

This chain links TRBV24-1 with TRBJ2-1; 9 nucleotides align to TRBD2. This CDR3 comprises 14 residues. The junction had 3 bases not matched to a gene; V was cut back by 5 bases and J by 5 bases. Germline CDR1 and CDR2: KGHDR and SFDVKD. The CDR3 spells CATSAAGGNNEQFF. The DNA of the CDR3 is TGTGCCACCAGTGCAGCGGGGGGTAACAATGAGCAGTTCTTC.

The chain joins TRBV18 to TRBJ2-7, with D tentatively TRBD1 (6 bases). The CDR3 has 15 residues. V lost 2 bases, J lost 6 bases, and 17 bases lay in between. Per germline, CDR1 KGHSH and CDR2 LQKENI. In DNA, the CDR3 is TGTGCCAGCTCACCAGCAGGGGCAAGTTTCGGCGAGCAGTACTTC. Encoded protein: CASSPAGASFGEQYF.

The chain uses TRBV18 and TRBJ1-1, with 7 bases identical to TRBD1. The germline V gene encodes CDR1 KGHSH and CDR2 LQKENI. The CDR3 has 15 residues. Germline trimming cut 4 bases from V and 1 base from J; bases unmatched to any gene: 6. Here the CDR3 DNA reads TGTGCCAGCTCACGACAGGGTGTCTCGAACACTGAAGCTTTCTTT. Amino acids: CASSRQGVSNTEAFF.

This chain uses TRBV18 with TRBJ1-2; the D is unclear. The V gene lost 1 base and the J gene lost 4 bases, with 7 bases spanning the gap. The V gene's germline CDR1 is KGHSH and CDR2 LQKENI. There are 13 residues in the CDR3. The CDR3 spells CASSPLDAYGYTF. The CDR3 DNA reads TGTGCCAGCTCACCACTAGATGCCTATGGCTACACCTTC.

The chain combines TRBV7-6 with TRBJ2-1; D is unclear. Germline loops: CDR1 SGHVS, CDR2 FNYEAQ. V was clipped by 0 bases and J by 0 bases, with 6 bases between them. CDR3 size: 15 residues. This chain's CDR3 is CASSLAPSSYNEQFF. As DNA, the CDR3 is TGTGCCAGCAGCTTAGCGCCTAGCTCCTACAATGAGCAGTTCTTC.

This chain joins TRBV28 and TRBJ1-2; 10 bases are shared with TRBD1. Germline V gives CDR1 MDHEN, CDR2 SYDVKM. The CDR3 runs 15 residues. V was clipped by 5 bases and J by 4 bases; unmatched bases: 7. CDR3 nucleotides: TGTGCCAGCAGTCCCTCGGGACAGGGGATCTATGGCTACACCTTC. It codes for CASSPSGQGIYGYTF.

V and J are TRBV6-5 and TRBJ1-2, with no clear D. The CDR3 sequence is 10 residues long. Trimming removed 11 bases at V and 9 bases at J, with 13 bases between. Germline CDR1 MNHEY, CDR2 SVGAGI. The CDR3 region has the DNA TGTGCCCGGACGGACGGGAGCTACACCTTC. Its translation: CARTDGSYTF.

CDR3 DNA sequence: TGTGCCAGCAGCCAAAGGCACCTTGGGGGACTAGCGGGGGGCGAGGAGCTGTTTTTT. It codes for CASSQRHLGGLAGGEELFF. The rearrangement links TRBV3-1 (or the pseudogene TRBV3-2) to TRBJ2-2; 15 bases are a match to TRBD2. This CDR3 comprises 19 residues. Germline V gene lookup returns CDR1 LGHDT and CDR2 YNNKEL (reference sequence). The V gene end was trimmed by 2 bases and the J gene end by 10 bases; junction bases not matched to a gene: 14.